This TCR beta chain was retrieved from a study of blood T cell repertoires in COVID-19. Germline loops: CDR1 SGDLS, CDR2 YYNGEE. The CDR3 consists of 16 residues. Trimming cost V 0 bases and J 0 bases, with 10 bases left between them. Sequenced by immunoSEQ multiplex PCR; TCRdb stores in-frame clones only, minus some. The sample lists approximately 230,000 clones; roughly 80% were seen once. This chain links TRBV9 with TRBJ2-1, with a tentative D call TRBD2 (6 bases). The material sequenced was peripheral blood. This TCR derives from a man older than 75 with acute or convalescent COVID-19. CDR3: CASSVGSGYSYNEQFF. CDR3 bases: TGTGCCAGCAGCGTAGGGAGCGGGTACTCCTACAATGAGCAGTTCTTC. The variable domain in full, completed from reference TRBV9 and TRBJ2-1, reads DSGVTQTPKHLITATGQRVTLRCSPRSGDLSVYWYQQSLDQGLQFLIQYYNGEERAKGNILERFSAQQFPDLHSELNLSSLELGDSALYFCASSVGSGYSYNEQFFGPGTRLTVL.